This T cell receptor beta chain derives from a study of cytomegalovirus exposure and HLA in healthy donors. Findings and caveats of the study: Overall, around 150 TCR beta chains were annotated as cytomegalovirus-associated. HLA-A and HLA-B allele assignments for most subjects were reportedly predicted accurately using TCR beta sequences. When presence/absence was analysed, sequencing depth was taken to be roughly uniform across donors. Fewer N-insertions (relative to the roughly 610-donor mean) were reportedly seen in an Asian-associated ancestry cluster in a later analysis.

On this clone itself: The target antigen is unknown.

The CDR3 runs to 21 residues. PCR amplification relied on 60 Vbeta primers (plus 13 Jbeta primers). Only in-frame clones appear in the TCRdb table, and some are missing; sequencing was by immunoSEQ multiplex PCR. This sample has 110,000 or so clones, with about 80% found just once. The receptor comes from a human donor in good health. Sequencing was carried out using PBMCs. The chain is built from TRBV12-2 and TRBJ2-1; whether TRBD2, the table's D call, matches the DNA was not checked. TRBV12-2 is shown as a pseudogene. DNA of the CDR3: TGTGCAAGTCGCTTAGTAATCCGCAAGGAGCGGGGGACCGTTTCCTACAATGAGCAGTTCTTC. Protein sequence: CASRLVIRKERGTVSYNEQFF.